This T cell receptor beta chain was captured by sequencing in a study of read filtering for tumor transcriptome and immune sequencing. Across the whole study: The cohort had over 16 men and some 13 women aged roughly 40 to 80, mean about 72 years. Whole-transcriptome libraries were prepared after DNase treatment. Notes on the study in general: IR-seq and RNA-seq agreed better without single-read clonotypes.

On this clonotype: Its target is unknown.

The CDR3 length is 13 residues. Trimming took off 3 bases at V and 0 bases at J, with 7 bases between the two ends. Germline V gene data show CDR1 as SGHRS and CDR2 as YFSETQ. At the time of active disease, bone marrow was collected from every patient. Molecular barcoded adaptors covering alpha/delta and beta/gamma chains were used on approximately 440 ng RNA. TCRdb re-called the reads with MiXCR, one entry per CDR3 protein. The sample lists approximately 93,000 distinct CDR3 sequences; about 22% were seen once. Sequenced: a population of CD138-negative cells sorted from bone marrow. The sequence derives from a donor aged 40 or older with multiple myeloma. The chain has TRBV5-1 and TRBJ2-7; possibly TRBD1 for D (5 bases). CDR3: CASSSDNSYEQYF. In nucleotides, the CDR3 is TGCGCCAGCAGCTCGGACAACTCCTACGAGCAGTACTTC.